The 7 T cell receptor beta chains given below trace back to one sample, sequenced in a study of sequential checkpoint blockade in melanoma. Generated by immunoSEQ multiplex PCR, the TCRdb table keeps only in-frame clones and is missing some. The sample holds under 10,000 clones, about 28% seen once. Described treatment: randomized to nivolumab then ipilimumab (arm A) or the reverse (arm B). This material consisted of tumor tissue (inferred from file names), taken from a patient given nivolumab and ipilimumab in sequence. These receptors were collected from a human donor with melanoma.

This rearrangement joins TRBV18 to TRBJ2-7, with 13 bases matching TRBD2. This CDR3 comprises 16 residues. V was clipped by 2 bases and J by 5 bases; unmatched bases: 6. Germline assignment: CDR1 KGHSH and CDR2 LQKENI. CDR3 sequence: CASSPGLGLAGNEQYF. The CDR3 nucleotides are TGTGCCAGCTCACCAGGATTGGGACTAGCGGGGAACGAGCAGTACTTC.

V and J are TRBV11-3 and TRBJ1-5; no clear D gene. This CDR3 is 14 amino acids long. Germline CDR1 is SGHNT and CDR2 is YENEEA. Trimming took off 4 bases at V and 7 bases at J, with 14 bases between the two ends. The chain's CDR3 is CASSSGRGRQPQHF. DNA for the CDR3: TGTGCCAGCAGCTCCGGACGGGGTCGCCAGCCCCAGCATTTT. Full variable domain (rest looked up from reference TRBV11-3 and TRBJ1-5): EAGVVQSPRYKIIEKKQPVAFWCNPISGHNTLYWYLQNLGQGPELLIRYENEEAVDDSQLPKDRFSAERLKGVDSTLKIQPAELGDSAVYLCASSSGRGRQPQHFGDGTRLSIL.

In this sample, this clone turned up a few times. The chain combines TRBV6-8 with TRBJ2-1; weak D call: TRBD2 (5 bases). This CDR3 has 14 residues. V shed 5 bases and J shed 6 bases, with 14 bases lying between them. Germline V lookup: CDR1 MNHGY, CDR2 SAAAGT. CDR3 nucleotide sequence: TGTGCCAGCAGTCTCACCCCGGGGAGCAATGAGCAGTTCTTC. As protein: CASSLTPGSNEQFF.

On this clone itself: The junction differs from germline at one of its ends, possibly a read error. The V and J genes are TRBV6-8 and TRBJ1-3, with D maybe TRBD1 (5 bases). Germline V gives CDR1 MNHGY, CDR2 SAAAGT. The CDR3 is made up of 13 amino acids. CDR3 residues: CASSVLREGSWDF. DNA for the CDR3: TGTGCCAGCAGTGTCCTTCGGGAGGGGTCATGGGATTTT.

In its sample, this clone was seen a few times. This chain's CDR3 is CASRDDRGEGNQPQHF. CDR3 bases: TGTGCCAGCAGGGATGACAGGGGGGAAGGCAATCAGCCCCAGCATTTT. The chain carries TRBV9 and TRBJ1-5, with 9 bases lining up with TRBD1. V was pared by 5 bases and J by 2 bases, with 8 bases of the junction left unmatched. The germline V gene has CDR1 SGDLS and CDR2 YYNGEE. There are 16 residues in the CDR3.

This clone was detected only a few times. The V gene is TRBV23-1, the J gene TRBJ2-2, with D maybe TRBD1 (6 bases). TRBV23-1 falls under the ORF class, with uncertain function. This CDR3 has 14 amino acids. The germline V and J ends were trimmed by 6 bases and 5 bases, with 13 bases remaining between them. DNA for the CDR3: TGCGCCAGCAGCCAAGTTACAGGGACCGGGGAGCTGTTTTTT. It translates to CASSQVTGTGELFF.

The chain recombines TRBV9 with TRBJ2-5; D unresolved. The CDR3 has 13 amino acids. The V end lost 5 bases, the J end lost 4 bases, and 12 bases lay between the germline ends. Germline V CDR1 and CDR2: SGDLS, YYNGEE. Here the CDR3 reads CASSVIRTETQYF. The DNA of the CDR3 is TGTGCCAGCAGTGTTATTAGGACAGAGACCCAGTACTTC. Drawing the rest from reference TRBV9 and TRBJ2-5, the complete variable domain is DSGVTQTPKHLITATGQRVTLRCSPRSGDLSVYWYQQSLDQGLQFLIQYYNGEERAKGNILERFSAQQFPDLHSELNLSSLELGDSALYFCASSVIRTETQYFGPGTRLLVL.